This TCR beta chain derives from a study of blood T cells in healthy people across ages. The CDR3 has 15 amino acids. From germline, CDR1 is SGHRS and CDR2 YFSETQ. The V end lost 1 base, the J end lost 4 bases, and 12 bases lay between the germline ends. General observations from the study: The fall in TCR beta diversity per million T cells was roughly linear with age. CMV status of donors was not determined, possibly confounding expanded clonotype changes.

Notes on this clonotype: The antigen is undetermined.

Then a second PCR, running roughly 6 to 11 cycles, was carried out with a sample-barcoded 5' primer and a J-beta primer mix. Using its own MiXCR run on the 5' RACE reads, TCRdb lists one record per CDR3 protein. The sample lists 450,000 to 700,000 distinct CDR3 sequences; about 26% were seen once. The chain recombines TRBV5-1 with TRBJ1-5; D perhaps matches TRBD1 (5 bases). Sequencing was carried out using blood. This TCR was recovered from a woman aged 65 to 85 in good health. CDR3: CASSLLGLRNQPQHF. The CDR3 nucleotides read TGCGCCAGCAGCTTGCTGGGACTAAGGAATCAGCCCCAGCATTTT.